This TCR beta chain was identified during a study of blood T cell repertoires in COVID-19. Whole-study context: Sample material is recorded as cDNA or gDNA derived from T cells, B-cell-depleted T cells, or PBMCs.

Profiling relied on immunoSEQ multiplex PCR, and the TCRdb table lists in-frame clones only, not all of them. The sample consists of 70,000 to 95,000 clones, roughly 87% of them appearing once. The sample consisted of peripheral blood. The sequence came from a man over 45 with acute or convalescent COVID-19.

This chain's CDR3 is CASSQDYRAGEQYF. CDR3 coding DNA: TGTGCCAGCAGCCAAGATTACCGGGCGGGCGAGCAGTACTTC. The V gene is TRBV3-1 (or the pseudogene TRBV3-2), the J gene TRBJ2-7; perhaps TRBD2 as D (5 bases). This CDR3 is built from 14 residues. The V end lost 0 bases, the J end lost 6 bases, and 12 bases lay between the germline ends. Germline CDR1 is LGHDT and CDR2 is YNNKEL (reference sequence).